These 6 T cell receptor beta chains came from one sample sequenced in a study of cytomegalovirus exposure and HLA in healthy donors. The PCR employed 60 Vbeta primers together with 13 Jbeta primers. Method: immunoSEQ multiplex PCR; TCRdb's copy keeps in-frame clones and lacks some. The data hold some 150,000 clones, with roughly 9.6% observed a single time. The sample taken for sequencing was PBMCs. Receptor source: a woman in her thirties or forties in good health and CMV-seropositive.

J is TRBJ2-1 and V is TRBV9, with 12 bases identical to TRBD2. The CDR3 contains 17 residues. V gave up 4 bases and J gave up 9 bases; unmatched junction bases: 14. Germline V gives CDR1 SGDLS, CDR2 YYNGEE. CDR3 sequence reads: CASSNIPLAGGPGEQFF. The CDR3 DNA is TGTGCCAGCAGCAACATCCCTCTAGCGGGGGGGCCTGGTGAGCAGTTCTTC.

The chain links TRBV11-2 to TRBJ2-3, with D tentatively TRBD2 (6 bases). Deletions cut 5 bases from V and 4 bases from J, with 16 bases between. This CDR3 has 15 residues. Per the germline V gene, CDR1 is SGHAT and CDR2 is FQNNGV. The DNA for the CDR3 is TGTGCCAGCAGCATGGATCCTACGGGAGCAGATACGCAGTATTTT. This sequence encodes CASSMDPTGADTQYF.

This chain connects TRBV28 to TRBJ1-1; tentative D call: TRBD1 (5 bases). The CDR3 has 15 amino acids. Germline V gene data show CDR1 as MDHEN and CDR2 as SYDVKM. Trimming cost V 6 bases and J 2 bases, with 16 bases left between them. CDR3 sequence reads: CASRSYSGGNTEAFF. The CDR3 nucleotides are TGTGCCAGCAGATCGTACTCGGGGGGAAACACTGAAGCTTTCTTT.

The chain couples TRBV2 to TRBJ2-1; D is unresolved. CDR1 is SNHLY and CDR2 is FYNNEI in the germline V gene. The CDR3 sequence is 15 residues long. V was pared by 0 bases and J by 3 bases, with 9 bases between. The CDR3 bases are TGTGCCAGCAGTGAAGCCCCGACTGACTACAATGAGCAGTTCTTC. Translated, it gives CASSEAPTDYNEQFF.

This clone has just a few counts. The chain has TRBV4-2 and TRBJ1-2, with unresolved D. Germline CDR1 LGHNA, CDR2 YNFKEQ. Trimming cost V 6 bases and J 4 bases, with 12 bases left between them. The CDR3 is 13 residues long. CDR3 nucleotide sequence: TGTGCCAGCAGGCGGGAAGGATTCTATGGCTACACCTTC. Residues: CASRREGFYGYTF.

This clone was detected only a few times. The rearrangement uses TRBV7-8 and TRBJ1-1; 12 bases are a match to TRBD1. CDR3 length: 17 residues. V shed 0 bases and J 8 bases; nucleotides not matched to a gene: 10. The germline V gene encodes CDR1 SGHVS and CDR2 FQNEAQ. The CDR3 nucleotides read TGTGCCAGCAGCTTAGCGGGACAGGGGGCCCTCTTATTGGAAGCTTTCTTT. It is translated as CASSLAGQGALLLEAFF.